This T cell receptor beta chain is from a study of control samples from healthy donors and cancer patients. Profiling relied on immunoSEQ multiplex PCR, and the TCRdb table lists in-frame clones only, not all of them. This table holds tens of thousands of clones, 88% found once. Per germline, CDR1 LGHDT and CDR2 YNNKEL (reference sequence). The CDR3 runs to 15 residues. J gave up 5 bases and V 2 bases, and 3 bases lay outside the gene matches. The receptor's source is a woman between 65 and 79 years old in good health. The sequenced sample was blood. The V call is TRBV3-1 (or the pseudogene TRBV3-2), the J call TRBJ1-3; 10 bases fit TRBD1. CDR3 residues: CASSQRGQGRNTIYF. DNA for the CDR3: TGTGCCAGCAGCCAAAGGGGACAGGGGAGAAACACCATATATTTT.